This TCR beta chain was found in a study of TIL therapy for anti-PD-1-resistant metastatic lung cancer. About the study: Progressing patients received lymphodepletion, expanded TIL infusion and IL-2. Median tumor mutation burden was around 1.6 mutations per megabase.

Sample time point: pre-treatment sample, taken before nivolumab and TIL therapy. Enrollment ran from late 2017 to January 2020. Trimming took off 7 bases at V and 0 bases at J, with 14 bases between the two ends. The CDR3 consists of 16 residues. Germline-derived CDR1 and CDR2 are SGHRS and YFSETQ. Sequencing used immunoSEQ v3. Libraries were sequenced to around 2 million read pairs (survey) or roughly 5-6 million (deep). TCRdb's copy holds only in-frame clones and misses some; the assay was immunoSEQ multiplex PCR. The repertoire holds tens of thousands of clones, with roughly 69% as singletons. The sequencing used blood, collected at baseline. This TCR came from a person aged 25-80 years with non-small cell lung cancer. The V gene is TRBV5-1, the J gene TRBJ2-6; D unresolved. This chain's CDR3 is CASGRGATSGANVLTF. The CDR3, as DNA: TGCGCCAGCGGGCGAGGCGCCACCTCTGGGGCCAACGTCCTGACTTTC.